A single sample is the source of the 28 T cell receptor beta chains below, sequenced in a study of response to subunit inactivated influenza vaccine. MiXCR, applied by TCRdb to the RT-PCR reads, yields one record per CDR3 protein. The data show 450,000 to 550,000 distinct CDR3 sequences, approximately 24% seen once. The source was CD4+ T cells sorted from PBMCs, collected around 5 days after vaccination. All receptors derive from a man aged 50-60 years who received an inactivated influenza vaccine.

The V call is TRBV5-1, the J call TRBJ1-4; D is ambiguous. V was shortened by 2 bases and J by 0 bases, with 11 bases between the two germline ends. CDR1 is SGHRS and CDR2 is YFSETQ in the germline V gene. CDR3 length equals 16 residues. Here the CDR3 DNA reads TGCGCCAGCAGCTTTGGAGACGCCGCAACTAATGAAAAACTGTTTTTT. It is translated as CASSFGDAATNEKLFF.

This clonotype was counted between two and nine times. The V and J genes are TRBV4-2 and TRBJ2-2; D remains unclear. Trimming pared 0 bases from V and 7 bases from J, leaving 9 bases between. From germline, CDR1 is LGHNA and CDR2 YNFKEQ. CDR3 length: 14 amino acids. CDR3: CASSQEGVIGELFF. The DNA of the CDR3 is TGTGCCAGCAGCCAAGAAGGTGTTATCGGGGAGCTGTTTTTT.

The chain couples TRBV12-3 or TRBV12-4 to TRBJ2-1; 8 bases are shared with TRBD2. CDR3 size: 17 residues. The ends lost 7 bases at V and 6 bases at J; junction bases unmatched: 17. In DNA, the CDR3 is TGTGCCAGCAAAATGTATGAAAGCGGGAGTCCTCCCAATGAGCAGTTCTTC. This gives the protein CASKMYESGSPPNEQFF.

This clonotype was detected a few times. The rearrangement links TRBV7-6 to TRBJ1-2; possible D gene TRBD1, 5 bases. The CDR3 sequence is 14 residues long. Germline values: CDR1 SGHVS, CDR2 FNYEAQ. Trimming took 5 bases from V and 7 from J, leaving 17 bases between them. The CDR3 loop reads CASSLGDPGRGYTF. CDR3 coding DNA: TGTGCCAGCAGCCTAGGGGACCCAGGTCGTGGCTACACCTTC.

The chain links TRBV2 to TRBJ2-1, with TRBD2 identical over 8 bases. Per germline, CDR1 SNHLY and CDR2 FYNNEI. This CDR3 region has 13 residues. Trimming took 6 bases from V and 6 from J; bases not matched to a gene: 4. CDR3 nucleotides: TGTGCCAGCAGCCAGGGACTAGTCAATGAGCAGTTCTTC. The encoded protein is CASSQGLVNEQFF.

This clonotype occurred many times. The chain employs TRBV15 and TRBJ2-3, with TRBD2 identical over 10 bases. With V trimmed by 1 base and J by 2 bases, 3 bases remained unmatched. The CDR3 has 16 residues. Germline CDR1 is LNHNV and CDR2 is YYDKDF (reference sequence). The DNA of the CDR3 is TGTGCCACCAGCAGAGGTCTAGCGGGGGTCACAGATACGCAGTATTTT. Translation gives CATSRGLAGVTDTQYF.

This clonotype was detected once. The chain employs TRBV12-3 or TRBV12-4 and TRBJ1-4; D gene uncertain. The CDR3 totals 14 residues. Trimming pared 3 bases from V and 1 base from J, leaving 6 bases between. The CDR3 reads CASSFRRTNEKLFF. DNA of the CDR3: TGTGCCAGCAGTTTTCGCAGAACTAATGAAAAACTGTTTTTT.

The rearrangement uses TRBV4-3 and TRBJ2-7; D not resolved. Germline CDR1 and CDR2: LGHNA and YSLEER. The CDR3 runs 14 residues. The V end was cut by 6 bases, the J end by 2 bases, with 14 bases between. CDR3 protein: CASSKVGRTYEQYF. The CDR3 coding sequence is TGCGCCAGCAGTAAAGTTGGCAGGACCTACGAGCAGTACTTC.

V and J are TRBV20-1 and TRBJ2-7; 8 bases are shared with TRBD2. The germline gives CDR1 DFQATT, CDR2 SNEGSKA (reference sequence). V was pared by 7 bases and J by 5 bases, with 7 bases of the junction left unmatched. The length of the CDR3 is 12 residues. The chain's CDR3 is CSVQREIHEQYF. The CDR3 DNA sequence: TGCAGTGTACAGCGGGAGATCCACGAGCAGTACTTC.

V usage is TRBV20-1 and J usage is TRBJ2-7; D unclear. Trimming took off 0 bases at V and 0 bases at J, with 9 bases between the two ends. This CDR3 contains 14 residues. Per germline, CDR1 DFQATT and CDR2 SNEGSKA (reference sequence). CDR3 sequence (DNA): TGCAGTGCTAGAGATCTCGCCAACTCCTACGAGCAGTACTTC. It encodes CSARDLANSYEQYF.

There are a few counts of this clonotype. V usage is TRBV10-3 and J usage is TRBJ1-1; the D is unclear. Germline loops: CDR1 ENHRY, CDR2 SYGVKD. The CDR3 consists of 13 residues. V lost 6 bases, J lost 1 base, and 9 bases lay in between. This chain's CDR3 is CAIRRTPNTEAFF. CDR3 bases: TGTGCCATCAGAAGGACCCCGAACACTGAAGCTTTCTTT.

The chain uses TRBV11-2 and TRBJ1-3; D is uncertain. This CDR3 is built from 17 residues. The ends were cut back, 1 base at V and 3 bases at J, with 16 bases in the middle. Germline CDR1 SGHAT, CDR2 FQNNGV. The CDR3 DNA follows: TGTGCCAGCAGCTTAGTCACGAGCACACCGAGTGGAAACACCATATATTTT. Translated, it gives CASSLVTSTPSGNTIYF.

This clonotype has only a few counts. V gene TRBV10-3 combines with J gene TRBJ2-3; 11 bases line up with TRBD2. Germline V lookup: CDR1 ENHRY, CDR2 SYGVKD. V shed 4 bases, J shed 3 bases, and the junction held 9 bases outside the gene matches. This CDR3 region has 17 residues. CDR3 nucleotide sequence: TGTGCCATCAGTGTGGGTAGCGGGGGGGCCGGGACAGATACGCAGTATTTT. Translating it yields CAISVGSGGAGTDTQYF.

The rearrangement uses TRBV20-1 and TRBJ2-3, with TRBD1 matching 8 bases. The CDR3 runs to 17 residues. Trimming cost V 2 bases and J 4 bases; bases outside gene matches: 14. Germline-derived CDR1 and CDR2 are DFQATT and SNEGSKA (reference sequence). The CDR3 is CSARSLGGQGAADTQYF. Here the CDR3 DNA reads TGCAGTGCTAGATCCTTAGGAGGGCAGGGGGCCGCAGATACGCAGTATTTT.

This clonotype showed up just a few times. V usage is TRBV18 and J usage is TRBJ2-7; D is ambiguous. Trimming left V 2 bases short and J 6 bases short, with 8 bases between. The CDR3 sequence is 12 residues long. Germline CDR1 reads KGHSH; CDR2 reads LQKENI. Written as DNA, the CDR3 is TGTGCCAGCTCACCAGACAAGGGCGAGCAGTACTTC. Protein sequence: CASSPDKGEQYF.

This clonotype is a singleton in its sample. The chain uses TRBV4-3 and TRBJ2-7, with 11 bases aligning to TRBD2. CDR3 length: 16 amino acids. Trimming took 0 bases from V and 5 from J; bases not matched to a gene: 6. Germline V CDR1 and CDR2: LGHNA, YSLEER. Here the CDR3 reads CASSQDLLAGGDEQYF. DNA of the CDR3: TGCGCCAGCAGCCAAGATTTGCTAGCGGGAGGCGACGAGCAGTACTTC.

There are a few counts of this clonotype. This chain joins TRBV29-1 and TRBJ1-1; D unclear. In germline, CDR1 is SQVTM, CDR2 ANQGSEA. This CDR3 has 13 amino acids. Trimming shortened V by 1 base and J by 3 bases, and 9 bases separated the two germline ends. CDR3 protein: CSVEATRDTEAFF. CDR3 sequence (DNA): TGCAGCGTTGAAGCTACTCGGGACACTGAAGCTTTCTTT.

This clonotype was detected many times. The CDR3 is CASSFRTGSTDTQYF. CDR3 bases: TGCGCCAGCAGCTTCCGAACAGGGAGCACAGATACGCAGTATTTT. The genes are TRBV5-1 and TRBJ2-3; tentative D call: TRBD1 (6 bases). Trimming pared 2 bases from V and 0 bases from J, leaving 10 bases between. The length of the CDR3 is 15 residues. The germline V gene has CDR1 SGHRS and CDR2 YFSETQ.

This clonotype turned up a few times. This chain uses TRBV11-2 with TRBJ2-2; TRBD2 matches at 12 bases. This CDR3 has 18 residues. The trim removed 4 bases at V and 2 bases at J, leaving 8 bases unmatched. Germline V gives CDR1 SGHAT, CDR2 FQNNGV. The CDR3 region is CASSSGLAGPFNTGELFF. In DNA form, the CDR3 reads TGTGCCAGCAGCTCAGGACTAGCGGGGCCCTTTAACACCGGGGAGCTGTTTTTT.

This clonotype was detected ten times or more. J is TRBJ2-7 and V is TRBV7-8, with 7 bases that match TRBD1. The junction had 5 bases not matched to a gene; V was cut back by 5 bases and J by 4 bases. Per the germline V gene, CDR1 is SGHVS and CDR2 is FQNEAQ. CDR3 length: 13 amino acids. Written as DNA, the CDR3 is TGTGCCAGCAGCCGACAGGGTAAATACGAGCAGTACTTC. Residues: CASSRQGKYEQYF.

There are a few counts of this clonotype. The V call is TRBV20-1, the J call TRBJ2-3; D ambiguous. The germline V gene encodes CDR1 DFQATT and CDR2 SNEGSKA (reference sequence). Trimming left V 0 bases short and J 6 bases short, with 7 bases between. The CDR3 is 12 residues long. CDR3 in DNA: TGCAGTGCTAGAGAATTACTGGATACGCAGTATTTT. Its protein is CSARELLDTQYF.

For the CDR3, the DNA is TGTGCCAGCAGCTTAACGGACGGGACAGGGGGTCCCGGGGAGCTGTTTTTT. Amino acids: CASSLTDGTGGPGELFF. The V and J genes are TRBV7-3 and TRBJ2-2, with 11 bases that match TRBD1. The CDR3 length is 17 residues. V was pared by 0 bases and J by 6 bases, with 6 bases of the junction left unmatched. Germline values: CDR1 SGHTA, CDR2 FQGTGA.

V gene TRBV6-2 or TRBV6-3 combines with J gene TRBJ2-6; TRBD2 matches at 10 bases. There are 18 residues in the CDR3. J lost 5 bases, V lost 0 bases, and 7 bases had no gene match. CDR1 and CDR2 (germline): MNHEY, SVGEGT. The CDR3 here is CASSYSSGGVLRANVLTF. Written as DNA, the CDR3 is TGTGCCAGCAGTTACTCGAGCGGGGGGGTCCTGAGGGCCAACGTCCTGACTTTC.

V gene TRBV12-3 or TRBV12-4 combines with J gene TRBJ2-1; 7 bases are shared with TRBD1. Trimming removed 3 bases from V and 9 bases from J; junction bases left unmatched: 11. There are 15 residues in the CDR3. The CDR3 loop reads CASSFTGTDSSEQFF. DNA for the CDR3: TGTGCCAGCAGTTTTACCGGGACAGATTCTTCTGAGCAGTTCTTC.

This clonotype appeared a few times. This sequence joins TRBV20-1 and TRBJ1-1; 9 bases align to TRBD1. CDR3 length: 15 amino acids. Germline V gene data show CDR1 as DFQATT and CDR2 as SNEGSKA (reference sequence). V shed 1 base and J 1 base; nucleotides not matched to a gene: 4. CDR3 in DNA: TGCAGTGCTAGAGCCGGGGGACAGGGGAACACTGAAGCTTTCTTT. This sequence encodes CSARAGGQGNTEAFF.

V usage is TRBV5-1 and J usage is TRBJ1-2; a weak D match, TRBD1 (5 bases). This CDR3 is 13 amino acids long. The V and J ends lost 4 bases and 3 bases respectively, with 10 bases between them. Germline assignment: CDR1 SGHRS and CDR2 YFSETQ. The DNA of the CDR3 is TGCGCCAGCAGCCCCTCGGGGGACTATGGCTACACCTTC. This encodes CASSPSGDYGYTF.

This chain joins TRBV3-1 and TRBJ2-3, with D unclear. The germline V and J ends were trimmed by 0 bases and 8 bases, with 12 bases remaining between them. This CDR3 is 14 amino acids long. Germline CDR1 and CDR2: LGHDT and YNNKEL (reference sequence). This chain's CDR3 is CASSQEFSKSTQYF. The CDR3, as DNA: TGTGCCAGCAGCCAAGAATTTAGCAAATCTACGCAGTATTTT.

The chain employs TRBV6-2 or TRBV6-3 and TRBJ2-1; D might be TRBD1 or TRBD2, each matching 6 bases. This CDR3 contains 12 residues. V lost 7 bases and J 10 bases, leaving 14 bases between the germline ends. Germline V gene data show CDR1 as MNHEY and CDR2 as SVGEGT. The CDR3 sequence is CASTPGAGEQFF. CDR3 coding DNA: TGTGCCAGCACTCCGGGGGCAGGAGAGCAGTTCTTC.